Shown below are 18 T cell receptor beta chains from a single sample sequenced in a study of blood T cell repertoires in COVID-19. Assay: immunoSEQ multiplex PCR; the TCRdb copy retains only in-frame clones and omits some. In the table there are approximately 160,000 clones, around four fifths of which are singletons. The sample was peripheral blood. The receptors here all came from a man between 40 and 49 years old who had recovered from COVID-19.

This clone was counted only a few times. J is TRBJ1-2 and V is TRBV7-8; D not resolved. The CDR3 has 14 residues. Between the trimmed V and J ends, which lost 5 bases and 8 bases, there was a span of 18 bases. CDR1 is SGHVS, CDR2 FQNEAQ, per germline. The CDR3 spells CASSPSSQSMGYTF. As DNA, the CDR3 is TGTGCCAGCAGCCCCTCATCCCAATCTATGGGCTACACCTTC.

The chain links TRBV6-2 or TRBV6-3 to TRBJ2-1, with 11 bases fitting TRBD2. The germline V gene has CDR1 MNHEY and CDR2 SVGEGT. This CDR3 has 17 amino acids. The J segment lost 0 bases and the V segment lost 2 bases, leaving 3 bases of the junction unmatched. CDR3 bases: TGTGCCAGCAGTTACCTAGCGGGAGGTGGCTCCTACAATGAGCAGTTCTTC. This codes for CASSYLAGGGSYNEQFF.

This clone occurred a few times. This same CDR3 is encoded by further DNA sequences in the sample. The chain has TRBV19 and TRBJ1-3; D is unresolved. The CDR3 contains 15 residues. From germline, CDR1 is LNHDA and CDR2 SQIVND (reference sequence). Trimming pared 4 bases from V and 0 bases from J, leaving 10 bases between. CDR3 bases: TGTGCCAGTAGTAACGACTTCGCCTCTGGAAACACCATATATTTT. Amino acid sequence: CASSNDFASGNTIYF.

This chain uses TRBV5-1 with TRBJ2-5, with 10 nucleotides matching TRBD1. Trimming took 4 bases from V and 2 from J; bases not matched to a gene: 8. This CDR3 comprises 16 residues. Germline CDR1 and CDR2: SGHRS and YFSETQ. CDR3 region: CASSLRQGAIQETQYF. For the CDR3, the DNA is TGCGCCAGCAGCCTAAGACAGGGGGCAATTCAAGAGACCCAGTACTTC.

This clone was detected only once. V and J are TRBV6-1 and TRBJ1-2, with 10 bases that match TRBD1. CDR1 and CDR2 from the germline V gene are MNHNS and SASEGT. J lost 8 bases, V lost 2 bases, and 5 bases had no gene match. The CDR3 has 14 residues. As DNA, the CDR3 is TGTGCCAGCAGTGAAAGGGACAGGGGCCGCGGCTACACCTTC. Translation gives CASSERDRGRGYTF.

The chain joins TRBV11-3 to TRBJ2-3; perhaps TRBD1 as D (6 bases). CDR3 length: 13 residues. The V end lost 6 bases, the J end lost 8 bases, and 15 bases lay between the germline ends. CDR1 is SGHNT and CDR2 is YENEEA in the germline V gene. CDR3 sequence: CASSSKQGGTQYF. In DNA, the CDR3 is TGTGCCAGCAGTTCGAAGCAAGGGGGTACGCAGTATTTT.

The J gene is TRBJ2-6, the V gene TRBV30; D might be TRBD2 (5 bases). There are 13 residues in the CDR3. Between the trimmed V and J ends, which lost 2 bases and 3 bases, there was a span of 5 bases. The germline V gene encodes CDR1 GTSNPN and CDR2 SVGIG (reference sequence). Written as DNA, the CDR3 is TGTGCCTGGAGTCGGGGTGGGGCCAACGTCCTGACTTTC. It translates to CAWSRGGANVLTF.

This chain links TRBV6-6 with TRBJ2-3; the match to TRBD2 covers 8 bases. From germline, CDR1 is MNHNY and CDR2 SVGAGI (reference sequence). The CDR3 has 16 residues. The junction had 8 bases not matched to a gene; V was cut back by 6 bases and J by 0 bases. The CDR3 sequence: CASRGLAGASTDTQYF. The DNA of the CDR3 is TGTGCCAGCAGGGGCCTAGCGGGCGCTAGCACAGATACGCAGTATTTT.

V usage is TRBV9 and J usage is TRBJ2-1; D ambiguous. Trimming took 3 bases from V and 6 from J, leaving 25 bases between them. Germline CDR1 SGDLS, CDR2 YYNGEE. The CDR3 runs 18 residues. The CDR3 reads CASSARTDPPPRVNEQFF. CDR3 DNA: TGTGCCAGCAGCGCCCGAACGGATCCTCCTCCCCGGGTCAATGAGCAGTTCTTC.

The CDR3 DNA reads as TGTGCCAGTAGTATAGATCGTGGGCAGACTATAGCTAACTATGGCTACACCTTC. It is translated as CASSIDRGQTIANYGYTF. The genes are TRBV19 and TRBJ1-2, with no clear D. Trimming stripped 0 bases from V and 0 bases from J, with 17 bases between. The CDR3 spans 18 residues. Germline V CDR1 and CDR2: LNHDA, SQIVND (reference sequence).

The J gene is TRBJ2-3, the V gene TRBV5-4, with 9 bases lining up with TRBD2. The V segment lost 3 bases and the J segment 6 bases; nucleotides outside the gene matches: 8. The CDR3 loop spans 15 amino acids. In germline, CDR1 is SGHNT, CDR2 YYREEE (reference sequence). The CDR3 spells CASSWRGGRSDTQYF. CDR3 DNA: TGTGCCAGCAGCTGGCGGGGGGGCCGGTCGGATACGCAGTATTTT.

The chain links TRBV7-9 to TRBJ2-7; 7 bases are a match to TRBD1. Germline assignment: CDR1 SEHNR and CDR2 FQNEAQ (reference sequence). The junction had 5 bases not matched to a gene; V was cut back by 2 bases and J by 1 base. The CDR3 is made up of 15 amino acids. The CDR3 here is CASSLWPQGSYEQYF. The CDR3 DNA sequence: TGTGCCAGCAGCTTATGGCCACAGGGGTCCTACGAGCAGTACTTC.

The chain carries TRBV7-2 and TRBJ2-1, with D maybe TRBD1 (6 bases). V was trimmed by 4 bases and J by 1 base, leaving 14 bases between them. CDR3 length: 16 amino acids. The germline V gene has CDR1 SGHTA and CDR2 FQGNSA. CDR3 sequence reads: CASSWDTSRSYNEQFF. The CDR3 bases are TGTGCCAGCAGCTGGGACACATCAAGGTCCTACAATGAGCAGTTCTTC. Using reference TRBV7-2 and TRBJ2-1 for the parts outside the CDR3, the full variable domain is GAGVSQSPSNKVTEKGKDVELRCDPISGHTALYWYRQSLGQGLEFLIYFQGNSAPDKSGLPSDRFSAERTGGSVSTLTIQRTQQEDSAVYLCASSWDTSRSYNEQFFGPGTRLTVL.

This clone occurred a few times. The gene calls are TRBV5-4 and TRBJ1-6; TRBD1 might be the D (5 bases). Trimming took off 4 bases at V and 9 bases at J, with 11 bases between the two ends. This CDR3 contains 13 residues. The V gene's germline CDR1 is SGHNT and CDR2 YYREEE (reference sequence). Written as DNA, the CDR3 is TGTGCCAGCAGCCAGGATCAGGGTTCACCCCTCCACTTT. Its protein is CASSQDQGSPLHF.

The CDR3 nucleotides are TGTGCCAGCAGCCCACCAGCGGGACTAGCGGGGGGAGATACGCAGTATTTT. This sequence encodes CASSPPAGLAGGDTQYF. V is TRBV7-2 and J is TRBJ2-3; TRBD2 matches at 15 bases. CDR3 size: 17 residues. Per germline, CDR1 SGHTA and CDR2 FQGNSA. V trimming: 5 bases; J trimming: 5 bases; junction bases outside the gene matches: 8.

The chain links TRBV13 to TRBJ1-3, with D uncertain. The CDR3 consists of 17 residues. V was cut by 0 bases and J by 0 bases, with 12 bases left in between. From germline, CDR1 is PRHDT and CDR2 FYEKMQ (reference sequence). CDR3 nucleotide sequence: TGTGCCAGCAGCTTAGGGGGCCCTTCATCCTCTGGAAACACCATATATTTT. Translated: CASSLGGPSSSGNTIYF. The complete variable domain, with remaining parts taken from reference TRBV13 and TRBJ1-3, reads AAGVIQSPRHLIKEKRETATLKCYPIPRHDTVYWYQQGPGQDPQFLISFYEKMQSDKGSIPDRFSAQQFSDYHSELNMSSLELGDSALYFCASSLGGPSSSGNTIYFGEGSWLTVV.

The chain carries TRBV11-3 and TRBJ1-1; 7 bases agree with TRBD1. Germline V gene sequence: CDR1 SGHNT, CDR2 YENEEA. The CDR3 is 17 amino acids. V shed 5 bases and J 3 bases; nucleotides not matched to a gene: 15. The CDR3 protein is CASSPRLNRGRDTEAFF. The CDR3 region has the DNA TGTGCCAGCAGCCCTCGCCTCAACAGGGGCAGGGACACTGAAGCTTTCTTT.

In DNA form, the CDR3 reads TGTGCCAGCAGCTTCCGGGGGGGAGGCTACAATGAGCAGTTCTTC. Translating gives CASSFRGGGYNEQFF. The genes are TRBV9 and TRBJ2-1, with 8 bases that match TRBD2. Germline values: CDR1 SGDLS, CDR2 YYNGEE. The CDR3 is 15 amino acids. V lost 4 bases and J lost 3; bases outside the gene matches: 6. The whole variable domain, filled in from reference TRBV9 and TRBJ2-1, reads DSGVTQTPKHLITATGQRVTLRCSPRSGDLSVYWYQQSLDQGLQFLIQYYNGEERAKGNILERFSAQQFPDLHSELNLSSLELGDSALYFCASSFRGGGYNEQFFGPGTRLTVL.